The rows below give T cell receptor beta chains drawn from one sample of a study of T cell responses to AZD1222 COVID-19 vaccine. Assay: immunoSEQ multiplex PCR; the TCRdb copy retains only in-frame clones and omits some. The sample yields roughly 200,000 clones, roughly nine tenths seen once. Sequenced material: peripheral blood, taken 28 days after the second AZD1222 dose. These receptors all come from an adult who received the AZD1222 COVID-19 vaccine. CDR3s include the opening cysteine and the closing phenylalanine or tryptophan. Fields, in order: V gene, CDR3 protein.

TRBV18 CASSPPGQPQHF
TRBV7-2 CASRGLGNTGELFF
TRBV11-2 CASRKGSGGSEAFF
TRBV6-5 CASRGTESYEQYF
TRBV18 CASSPADRSNSPLHF
TRBV6-5 CASSYSPRGETQYF
TRBV12-3/TRBV12-4 CASSFGDREQFF
TRBV5-1 CASSWEGSGRGEQFF
TRBV19 CASSIGDSINEKLFF
TRBV7-9 CASSSERVSLTEAFF
TRBV18 CASSPPSGTETQYF
TRBV3-1/TRBV3-2 CASSPLSGGYGYTF
TRBV7-8 CASSASPSRRSYEQYF
TRBV19 CASSIDSAGREQYF
TRBV18 CASSPNSDPNTEAFF
TRBV7-3 CASRSTATTEAFF
TRBV7-8 CASSLVNYGYTF
TRBV5-1 CASSLRWRAIETQYF
TRBV7-9 CASSSIVANTGELFF
TRBV18 CASSPPGNNQPQHF
TRBV4-3 CASSQEFEGTGFSPLHF
TRBV18 CASSRDSRYGYTF
TRBV5-1 CASRLAGGNEQFF
TRBV5-1 CASSLGWGATNEKLFF
TRBV19 CASSMSGGSYEQYF
TRBV30 CAWARDRRNYGYTF
TRBV7-2 CASSLIGGAASNQPQHF
TRBV6-5 CASSYLSGGSNYGYTF
TRBV7-9 CASARTSNQPQHF
TRBV27 CASSSVQGAYTEAFF
TRBV6-5 CASSYSNRGQGGYTF
TRBV9 CASSVGGGAGQETQYF
TRBV18 CASSPLGGQGDTEAFF
TRBV4-2 CASSQPSPGATLYGYTF
TRBV4-1 CASSQDPQETLNTEAFF
TRBV23-1 CASSQGNEQFF
TRBV7-8 CASSLGHFQRGNEQFF
TRBV28 CASSPGLGGYTF
TRBV7-9 CASSLPQVGGGFF
TRBV5-6 CASSLKQPGNTIYF
TRBV9 CASSVAGQGMGGYTF
TRBV29-1 CSVAHGGNTEAFF
TRBV18 CASSPPEYKDYEQYF
TRBV6-5 CASSYGRETQYF
TRBV7-6 CASSPGTGRLGELFF
TRBV29-1 CSAEGLNYMNTEAFF
TRBV27 CASSYQGPQETQYF
TRBV11-1 CASSLGGSIRGYEQYF
TRBV27 CASSSWDREKLFF
TRBV19 CASSGTGTGEYEQYF
TRBV24-1 CATSGQGKADTQYF
TRBV11-2 CASSSRASGTDTQYF
TRBV6-2/TRBV6-3 CASSRNREGQPQHF
TRBV4-1 CASSQDKTSVSTDTQYF
TRBV18 CASTTSLGSGRSGELFF
TRBV6-4 CASSDSGSSGGNEQFF
TRBV24-1 CATSDAGTGRDGYTF